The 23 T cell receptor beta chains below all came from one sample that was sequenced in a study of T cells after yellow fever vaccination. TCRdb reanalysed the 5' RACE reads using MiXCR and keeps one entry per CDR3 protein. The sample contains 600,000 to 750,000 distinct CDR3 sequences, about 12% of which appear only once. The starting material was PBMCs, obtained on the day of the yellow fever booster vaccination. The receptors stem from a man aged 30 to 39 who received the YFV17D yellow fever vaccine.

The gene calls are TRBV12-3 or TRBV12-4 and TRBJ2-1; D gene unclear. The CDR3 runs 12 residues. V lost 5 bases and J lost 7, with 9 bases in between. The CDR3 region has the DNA TGTGCCAGCAGTACTCTAAAGAATGAGCAGTTCTTC. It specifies CASSTLKNEQFF.

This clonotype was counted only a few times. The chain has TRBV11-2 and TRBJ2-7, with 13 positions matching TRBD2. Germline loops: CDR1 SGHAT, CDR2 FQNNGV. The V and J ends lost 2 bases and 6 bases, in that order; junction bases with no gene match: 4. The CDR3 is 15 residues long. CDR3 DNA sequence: TGTGCCAGCAGCTTAACCGGGACTAGCGGGATCGAGCAGTACTTC. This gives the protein CASSLTGTSGIEQYF.

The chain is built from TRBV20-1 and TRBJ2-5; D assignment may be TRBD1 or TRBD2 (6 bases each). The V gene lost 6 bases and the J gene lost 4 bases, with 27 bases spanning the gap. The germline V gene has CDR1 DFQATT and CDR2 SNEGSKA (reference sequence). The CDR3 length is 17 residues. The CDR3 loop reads CSARASSRGAPPETQYF. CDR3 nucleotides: TGCAGTGCGCGCGCCTCCTCGAGGGGGGCGCCTCCAGAGACCCAGTACTTC.

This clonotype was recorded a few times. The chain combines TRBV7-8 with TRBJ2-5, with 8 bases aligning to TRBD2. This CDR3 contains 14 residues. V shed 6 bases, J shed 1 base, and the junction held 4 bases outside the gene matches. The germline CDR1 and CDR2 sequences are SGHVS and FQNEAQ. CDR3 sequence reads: CASSKLAVQETQYF. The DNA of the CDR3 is TGTGCCAGCAGTAAACTAGCGGTCCAAGAGACCCAGTACTTC.

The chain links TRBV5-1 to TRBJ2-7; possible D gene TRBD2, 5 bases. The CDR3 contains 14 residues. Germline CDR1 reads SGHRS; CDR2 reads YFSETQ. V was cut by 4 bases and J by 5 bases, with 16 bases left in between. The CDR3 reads CASSQPGGPNEQYF. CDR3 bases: TGCGCCAGCAGCCAACCAGGCGGGCCCAACGAGCAGTACTTC.

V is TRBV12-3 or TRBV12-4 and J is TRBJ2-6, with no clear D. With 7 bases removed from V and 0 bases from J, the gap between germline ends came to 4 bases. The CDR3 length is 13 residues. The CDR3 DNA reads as TGTGCCAGCATCTACTCTGGGGCCAACGTCCTGACTTTC. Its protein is CASIYSGANVLTF.

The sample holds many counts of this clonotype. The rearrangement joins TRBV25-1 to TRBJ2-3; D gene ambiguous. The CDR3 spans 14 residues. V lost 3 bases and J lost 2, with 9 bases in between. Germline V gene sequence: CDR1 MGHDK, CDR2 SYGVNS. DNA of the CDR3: TGTGCCAGCAGTGACCTAAGCCTCACAGATACGCAGTATTTT. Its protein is CASSDLSLTDTQYF.

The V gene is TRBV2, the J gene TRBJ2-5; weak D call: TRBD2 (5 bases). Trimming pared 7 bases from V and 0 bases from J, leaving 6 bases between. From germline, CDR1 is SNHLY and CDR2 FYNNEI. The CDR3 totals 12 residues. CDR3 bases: TGTGCCAGCACCGGGAACCAAGAGACCCAGTACTTC. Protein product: CASTGNQETQYF.

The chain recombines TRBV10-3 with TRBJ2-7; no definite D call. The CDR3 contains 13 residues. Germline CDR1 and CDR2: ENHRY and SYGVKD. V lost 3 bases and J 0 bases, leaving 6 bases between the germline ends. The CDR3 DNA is TGTGCCATCAGTGAAGAGGACTCCTACGAGCAGTACTTC. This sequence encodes CAISEEDSYEQYF.

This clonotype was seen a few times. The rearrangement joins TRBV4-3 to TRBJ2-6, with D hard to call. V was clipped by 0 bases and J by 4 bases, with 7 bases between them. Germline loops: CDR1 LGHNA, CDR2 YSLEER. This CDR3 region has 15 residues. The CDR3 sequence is CASSQESAGANVLTF. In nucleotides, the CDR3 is TGCGCCAGCAGCCAAGAAAGCGCCGGGGCCAACGTCCTGACTTTC.

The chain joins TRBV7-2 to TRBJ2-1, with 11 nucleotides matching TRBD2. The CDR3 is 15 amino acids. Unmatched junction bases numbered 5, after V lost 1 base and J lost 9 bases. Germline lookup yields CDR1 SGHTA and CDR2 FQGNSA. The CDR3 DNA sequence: TGTGCCAGCAGCTTAGGTAGCGGGAGGGTTCCTGAGCAGTTCTTC. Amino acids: CASSLGSGRVPEQFF.

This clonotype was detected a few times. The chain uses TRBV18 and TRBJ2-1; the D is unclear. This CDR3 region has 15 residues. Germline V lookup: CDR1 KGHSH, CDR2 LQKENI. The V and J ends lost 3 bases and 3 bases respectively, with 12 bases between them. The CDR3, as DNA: TGTGCCAGCTCACCTGGGCCTCCTGGCTACAATGAGCAGTTCTTC. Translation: CASSPGPPGYNEQFF. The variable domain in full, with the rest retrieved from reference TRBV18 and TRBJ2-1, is NAGVMQNPRHLVRRRGQEARLRCSPMKGHSHVYWYRQLPEEGLKFMVYLQKENIIDESGMPKERFSAEFPKEGPSILRIQQVVRGDSAAYFCASSPGPPGYNEQFFGPGTRLTVL.

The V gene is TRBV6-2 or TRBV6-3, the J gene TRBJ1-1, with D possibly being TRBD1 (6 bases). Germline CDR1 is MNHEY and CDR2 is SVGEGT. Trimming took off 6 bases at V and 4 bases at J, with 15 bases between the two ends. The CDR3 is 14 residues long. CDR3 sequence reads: CASSPQGRGTEAFF. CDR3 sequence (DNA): TGTGCCAGCAGCCCGCAGGGGCGCGGCACTGAAGCTTTCTTT.

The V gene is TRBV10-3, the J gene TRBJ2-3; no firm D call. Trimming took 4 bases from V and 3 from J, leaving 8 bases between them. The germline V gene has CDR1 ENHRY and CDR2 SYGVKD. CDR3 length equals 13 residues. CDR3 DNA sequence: TGTGCCATCAGTGGAAACCCGACAGATACGCAGTATTTT. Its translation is CAISGNPTDTQYF.

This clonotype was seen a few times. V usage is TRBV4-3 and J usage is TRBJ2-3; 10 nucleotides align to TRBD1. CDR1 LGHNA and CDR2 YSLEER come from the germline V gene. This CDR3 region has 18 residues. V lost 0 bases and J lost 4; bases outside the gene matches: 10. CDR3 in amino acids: CASSQDGGQGEVADTQYF. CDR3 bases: TGCGCCAGCAGCCAAGACGGCGGACAGGGGGAAGTGGCAGATACGCAGTATTTT.

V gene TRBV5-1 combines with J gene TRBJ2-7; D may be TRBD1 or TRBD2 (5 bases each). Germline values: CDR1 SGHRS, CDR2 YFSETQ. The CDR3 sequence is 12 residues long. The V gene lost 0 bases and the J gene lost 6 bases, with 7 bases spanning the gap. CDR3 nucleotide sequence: TGCGCCAGCAGCTTGGCGGGGCTCGAGCAGTACTTC. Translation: CASSLAGLEQYF.

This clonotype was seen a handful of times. CDR3 DNA: TGTGCCAGCAGCTTATCCATAGGGGGCACTGAAGCTTTCTTT. Translated, it gives CASSLSIGGTEAFF. The rearrangement links TRBV7-9 to TRBJ1-1; D might be TRBD1 (6 bases). CDR1 is SEHNR, CDR2 FQNEAQ, per germline (reference sequence). The length of the CDR3 is 14 residues. Deletions cut 2 bases from V and 4 bases from J, with 11 bases between. Variable domain in full (rest from reference TRBV7-9 and TRBJ1-1): DTGVSQNPRHKITKRGQNVTFRCDPISEHNRLYWYRQTLGQGPEFLTYFQNEAQLEKSRLLSDRFSAERPKGSFSTLEIQRTEQGDSAMYLCASSLSIGGTEAFFGQGTRLTVV.

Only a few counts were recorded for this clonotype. The CDR3 bases are TGTGCCAGCAGTAGAAACCGGGACTATTACGAGCAGTACTTC. Its translation: CASSRNRDYYEQYF. The J gene is TRBJ2-7, the V gene TRBV27; TRBD2 matches at 7 bases. CDR3 length equals 14 residues. The V segment lost 5 bases and the J segment 4 bases; nucleotides outside the gene matches: 8. Per the germline V gene, CDR1 is MNHEY and CDR2 is SMNVEV (reference sequence).

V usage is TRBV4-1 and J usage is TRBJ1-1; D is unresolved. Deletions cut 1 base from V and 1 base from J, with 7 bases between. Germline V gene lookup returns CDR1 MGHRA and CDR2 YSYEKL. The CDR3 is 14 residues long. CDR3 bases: TGCGCCAGCAGCCAAGTAGAGGCGAACACTGAAGCTTTCTTT. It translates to CASSQVEANTEAFF.

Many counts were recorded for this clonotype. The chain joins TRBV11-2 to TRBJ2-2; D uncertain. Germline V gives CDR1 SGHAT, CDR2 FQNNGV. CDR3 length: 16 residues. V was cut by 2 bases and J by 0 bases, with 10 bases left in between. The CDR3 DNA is TGTGCCAGCAGCTTAATAAGGCAAGCGAACACCGGGGAGCTGTTTTTT. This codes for CASSLIRQANTGELFF.

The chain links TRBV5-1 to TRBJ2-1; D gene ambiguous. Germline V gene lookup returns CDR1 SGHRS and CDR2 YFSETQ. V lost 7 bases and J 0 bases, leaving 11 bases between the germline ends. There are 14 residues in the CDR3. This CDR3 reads CASHQASSYNEQFF. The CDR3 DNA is TGCGCCAGCCATCAGGCAAGCTCCTACAATGAGCAGTTCTTC.

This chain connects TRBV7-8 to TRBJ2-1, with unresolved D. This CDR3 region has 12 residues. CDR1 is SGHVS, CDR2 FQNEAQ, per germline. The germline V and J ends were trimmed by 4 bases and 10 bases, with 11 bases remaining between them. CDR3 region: CASSSGLLEQFF. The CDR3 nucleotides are TGTGCCAGCAGCTCTGGGCTCTTGGAGCAGTTCTTC.

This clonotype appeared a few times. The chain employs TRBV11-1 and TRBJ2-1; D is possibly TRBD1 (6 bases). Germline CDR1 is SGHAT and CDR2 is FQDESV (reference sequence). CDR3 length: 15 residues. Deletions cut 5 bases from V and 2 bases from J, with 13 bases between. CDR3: CASSTQGRAYNEQFF. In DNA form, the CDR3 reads TGTGCCAGCAGCACTCAGGGGAGAGCCTACAATGAGCAGTTCTTC.